Listed below are T cell receptor beta chains from one sample, sequenced in a study of T cells in localized non-small cell lung cancer. TCRdb's copy holds only in-frame clones and misses some; the assay was immunoSEQ multiplex PCR. The sample holds 20,000 to 25,000 clones, roughly 86% seen once. The sequenced sample was peripheral blood, obtained before any cancer treatment. These receptors all stem from a male donor older than 55 with stage II squamous cell lung carcinoma. Both conserved end residues are part of each CDR3. A D gene is named only where the DNA matches it firmly. Size tells how often a clone was seen (once, few, many) or the class of an expanded clone, and some rows leave it out.

clone size	V gene	D gene	J gene	CDR3 protein	CDR3 DNA
once	TRBV23-1	TRBD1	TRBJ1-4	CASSLRWGQGVSTNEKLFF	TGCGCCAGCAGCCTTCGTTGGGGACAGGGGGTTTCAACTAATGAAAAACTGTTTTTT
-	TRBV5-6	TRBD1	TRBJ1-5	CASSSIGTGDNQPQHF	TGTGCCAGCAGCTCAATCGGGACAGGGGACAATCAGCCCCAGCATTTT
-	TRBV19	TRBD1	TRBJ1-6	CASSTTGGNSPLHF	TGTGCCAGTAGTACTACAGGGGGTAATTCACCCCTCCACTTT
-	TRBV6-6	TRBD2	TRBJ2-7	CASSYKWTSGYEQYF	TGTGCCAGCAGTTACAAATGGACTAGCGGCTACGAGCAGTACTTC
-	TRBV30	-	TRBJ1-3	CAWKDQDLAGNTIYF	TGTGCCTGGAAAGACCAGGATCTGGCTGGAAACACCATATATTTT
-	TRBV28	TRBD1	TRBJ1-2	CASSGTGDGYTF	TGTGCCAGCAGTGGGACAGGGGATGGCTACACCTTC
-	TRBV5-5	-	TRBJ1-2	CASSFLSFQPGGYTF	TGTGCCAGCAGCTTCCTTTCGTTTCAACCTGGGGGCTACACCTTC
-	TRBV9	-	TRBJ2-7	CASSVTGGSYEQYF	TGTGCCAGCAGCGTGACAGGTGGGAGCTACGAGCAGTACTTC
-	TRBV5-6	-	TRBJ2-7	CASSLSSVYEQYF	TGTGCCAGCAGCTTGTCCTCGGTCTACGAGCAGTACTTC
-	TRBV20-1	-	TRBJ2-1	CSAGNNEQFF	TGCAGTGCTGGGAACAATGAGCAGTTCTTC
-	TRBV10-1	-	TRBJ2-1	CASSESTSGAYNEQFF	TGCGCCAGCAGTGAGTCGACCTCAGGAGCCTACAATGAGCAGTTCTTC
once	TRBV15	-	TRBJ1-2	CATSSRRTNYGYTF	TGTGCCACCAGCAGTCGACGGACTAACTATGGCTACACCTTC
-	TRBV19	-	TRBJ2-4	CASSLRDLTKNIQYF	TGTGCCAGTAGTCTCCGGGATCTCACCAAAAACATTCAGTACTTC
-	TRBV4-2	-	TRBJ1-5	CASSQERAGNQPQHF	TGTGCCAGCAGCCAAGAGAGGGCCGGGAATCAGCCCCAGCATTTT
-	TRBV28	TRBD2	TRBJ2-7	CASSSPRLAESSYEQYF	TGTGCCAGCAGTTCCCCTAGACTAGCAGAAAGCTCCTACGAGCAGTACTTC
-	TRBV4-3	TRBD2	TRBJ2-3	CASSQDPSGFTDTQYF	TGCGCCAGCAGCCAAGACCCTAGCGGGTTCACAGATACGCAGTATTTT
once	TRBV7-2	-	TRBJ1-1	CASSVIIGGGTEAFF	TGTGCCAGCAGCGTTATTATCGGTGGCGGCACTGAAGCTTTCTTT
-	TRBV7-9	-	TRBJ1-1	CASSIQGNEAFF	TGTGCCAGCAGCATCCAGGGGAATGAAGCTTTCTTT
-	TRBV27	-	TRBJ1-1	CASSFLSGEMNTEAFF	TGTGCCAGCAGTTTCTTGTCGGGGGAGATGAACACTGAAGCTTTCTTT
-	TRBV18	TRBD2	TRBJ2-1	CASSPQRESAYNEQFF	TGTGCCAGCTCACCACAGCGGGAGTCTGCCTACAATGAGCAGTTCTTC
-	TRBV4-3	-	TRBJ2-3	CASSQEGADTDTQYF	TGCGCCAGCAGCCAAGAAGGAGCAGACACAGATACGCAGTATTTT
-	TRBV7-8	-	TRBJ1-2	CASSLTIQATNYGYTF	TGTGCCAGCAGCTTGACCATACAGGCAACTAACTATGGCTACACCTTC
-	TRBV4-1	-	TRBJ2-3	CASSQDRAFTDTQYF	TGCGCCAGCAGCCAAGATCGGGCGTTCACAGATACGCAGTATTTT
-	TRBV4-2	-	TRBJ2-7	CASSQYWTNTYEQYF	TGTGCCAGCAGCCAGTATTGGACAAATACCTACGAGCAGTACTTC
-	TRBV5-4	-	TRBJ1-1	CASSSQRGTGNTEAFF	TGTGCCAGCAGCTCCCAGCGGGGGACCGGGAACACTGAAGCTTTCTTT
-	TRBV28	TRBD1	TRBJ1-4	CASSLQGAQVATNEKLFF	TGTGCCAGCAGTTTACAGGGGGCTCAGGTTGCAACTAATGAAAAACTGTTTTTT
once	TRBV6-6	-	TRBJ1-1	CASSYEQGTEAFF	TGTGCCAGCAGTTACGAACAGGGCACTGAAGCTTTCTTT
-	TRBV28	-	TRBJ2-7	CASSLRGGNPYF	TGTGCCAGCAGTTTAAGGGGCGGGAATCCGTACTTC
-	TRBV30	-	TRBJ2-5	CAWSVQGTETQYF	TGTGCCTGGAGTGTACAGGGTACAGAGACCCAGTACTTC
-	TRBV11-3	TRBD1	TRBJ1-1	CASSSRTGALNTEAFF	TGTGCCAGCAGCTCTAGGACAGGGGCCCTGAACACTGAAGCTTTCTTT
-	TRBV5-4	-	TRBJ2-7	CASSSGSYMAQYF	TGTGCCAGCAGTTCGGGATCCTACATGGCGCAGTACTTC
once	TRBV4-1	TRBD1	TRBJ2-6	CASSTGGAGANVLTF	TGCGCCAGCAGTACAGGGGGCGCTGGGGCCAACGTCCTGACTTTC
-	TRBV28	-	TRBJ1-3	CASSIHDGPSGNTIYF	TGTGCCAGCAGTATCCATGACGGCCCCTCTGGAAACACCATATATTTT
-	TRBV28	-	TRBJ2-1	CASSLLSGFSYNEQFF	TGTGCCAGCAGTTTATTAAGCGGGTTCTCCTACAATGAGCAGTTCTTC
-	TRBV6-1	-	TRBJ1-1	CASRRGVDDTEAFF	TGTGCCAGCAGAAGGGGGGTAGACGACACTGAAGCTTTCTTT
once	TRBV30	TRBD2	TRBJ2-7	CAWATGLDNEQYF	TGTGCCTGGGCGACGGGACTAGACAACGAGCAGTACTTC
-	TRBV29-1	-	TRBJ2-7	CSVPPKTRDTYEQYF	TGCAGCGTTCCCCCCAAGACTAGGGACACCTACGAGCAGTACTTC
few	TRBV7-9	-	TRBJ1-3	CASSLGLVGNTIYF	TGTGCCAGCAGCTTAGGTCTGGTGGGTAACACCATATATTTT
-	TRBV29-1	-	TRBJ1-2	CSVAGAAGGYGYTF	TGCAGCGTTGCCGGGGCCGCTGGGGGCTATGGCTACACCTTC
-	TRBV7-2	-	TRBJ2-5	CASSLTPGLKETQYF	TGTGCCAGCAGCCTGACACCGGGATTGAAAGAGACCCAGTACTTC
-	TRBV5-8	-	TRBJ2-2	CASSLAGTVNTGELFF	TGTGCCAGCAGCTTAGCCGGGACGGTTAACACCGGGGAGCTGTTTTTT
-	TRBV7-8	TRBD2	TRBJ2-7	CASSRLAGSSYEQYF	TGTGCCAGCAGCCGACTAGCGGGGAGCTCCTACGAGCAGTACTTC
-	TRBV28	TRBD1	TRBJ1-4	CASIPTGGSREKLFF	TGTGCCAGCATCCCGACAGGGGGCTCGAGGGAAAAACTGTTTTTT
-	TRBV19	-	TRBJ1-6	CASSINRGNYNSPLHF	TGTGCCAGTAGTATAAATCGGGGAAACTATAATTCACCCCTCCACTTT
-	TRBV5-8	-	TRBJ2-3	CASSSPGGADTQYF	TGTGCCAGCAGCTCCCCGGGCGGCGCAGATACGCAGTATTTT
-	TRBV7-8	-	TRBJ1-6	CASSYTPHSSYNSPLHF	TGTGCCAGCAGCTATACCCCACACAGCTCCTATAATTCACCCCTCCACTTT
-	TRBV19	-	TRBJ2-5	CASSGPYQETQYF	TGTGCCAGTAGTGGTCCGTACCAAGAGACCCAGTACTTC
-	TRBV27	-	TRBJ2-5	CASSLGTVGFIEFEVEGQYF	TGTGCCAGCAGTTTAGGCACAGTTGGCTTTATAGAGTTTGAGGTTGAGGGCCAGTACTTC
-	TRBV5-1	TRBD2	TRBJ2-7	CASSFSGVSYEQYF	TGCGCCAGCAGCTTTAGCGGGGTCTCCTACGAGCAGTACTTC
-	TRBV9	-	TRBJ2-7	CASSIGQGGEQYF	TGTGCCAGCAGTATCGGGCAGGGTGGGGAGCAGTACTTC
-	TRBV7-6	-	TRBJ2-1	CASSSGVTDNEQFF	TGTGCCAGCAGCTCCGGGGTCACCGACAATGAGCAGTTCTTC
-	TRBV11-3	-	TRBJ1-3	CASSSNSGNTIYF	TGTGCCAGCAGCTCGAACTCTGGAAACACCATATATTTT
-	TRBV7-9	-	TRBJ2-5	CASSLGGRETQYF	TGTGCCAGCAGCTTAGGAGGGCGGGAGACCCAGTACTTC
-	TRBV4-3	-	TRBJ1-2	CASSQEPGSTYGYTF	TGCGCCAGCAGCCAAGAACCGGGCTCAACCTATGGCTACACCTTC
-	TRBV16	-	TRBJ1-5	CASSQSSNQPQHF	TGTGCCAGCAGCCAATCTAGCAATCAGCCCCAGCATTTT
-	TRBV7-2	-	TRBJ2-5	CASSPGPPVGTQYF	TGTGCCAGCAGCCCCGGGCCTCCCGTAGGGACCCAGTACTTC
-	TRBV10-1	-	TRBJ2-7	CASSESAGSLSYEQYF	TGCGCCAGCAGTGAGTCGGCGGGGTCACTCTCCTACGAGCAGTACTTC
-	TRBV5-1	TRBD1	TRBJ1-4	CASMLGQGGNEKLFF	TGCGCCAGCATGCTGGGACAGGGAGGAAATGAAAAACTGTTTTTT
-	TRBV11-2	-	TRBJ2-7	CASSYTGSYEQYF	TGTGCCAGCAGTTATACAGGGTCCTACGAGCAGTACTTC
-	TRBV5-1	-	TRBJ1-2	CASSLEVVRGDYGYTF	TGCGCCAGCAGCTTGGAGGTCGTCAGAGGAGACTATGGCTACACCTTC